This TCR beta chain was sequenced for a study of radiotherapy plus CTLA-4 blockade in lung cancer. Germline CDR1 SEHNR, CDR2 FQNEAQ (reference sequence). The CDR3 spans 14 residues. Trimming removed 1 base from V and 2 bases from J; junction bases left unmatched: 2. Assay: immunoSEQ multiplex PCR; the TCRdb copy retains only in-frame clones and omits some. The repertoire includes more than 25,000 clones, 70% to 80% of them detected once, and approximately 15% sits in the top ten. Here the sequenced sample was peripheral blood, taken from a patient treated with radiotherapy plus ipilimumab. The TCR was taken from a human donor with non-small cell lung cancer that progressed on radiotherapy plus ipilimumab. V is TRBV7-9 and J is TRBJ2-7; 7 positions agree with TRBD1. CDR3 sequence reads: CASSLGTGAYEQYF. CDR3 in DNA: TGTGCCAGCAGCTTAGGGACAGGTGCCTACGAGCAGTACTTC.